These 13 T cell receptor beta chains were sequenced from one sample in a study of CD8 T cells in ankylosing spondylitis. Study-wide results and limits: One TCR beta motif, made up of about 8 highly homologous variants, appeared characteristic of ankylosing spondylitis blood.

MiXCR, applied by TCRdb to the 5' RACE reads, yields one record per CDR3 protein. The data contain 800,000 to 900,000 distinct CDR3 sequences, approximately 12% of them singletons. These receptors lack a known antigen. The sample taken for sequencing was blood, either unsorted or a sorted T cell fraction (not recorded which). These receptor sequences come from a male donor with ankylosing spondylitis.

The rearrangement uses TRBV24-1 and TRBJ2-6; D not resolved. The CDR3 totals 16 residues. Germline CDR1 KGHDR, CDR2 SFDVKD. V was trimmed by 4 bases and J by 3 bases, leaving 12 bases between them. The CDR3 DNA is TGTGCCACCAGTGACCCTGGATTACATGGGGCCAACGTCCTGACTTTC. This encodes CATSDPGLHGANVLTF.

This clonotype showed up many times. This rearrangement joins TRBV29-1 to TRBJ2-3; TRBD1 matches at 8 bases. Germline CDR1 is SQVTM and CDR2 is ANQGSEA. The CDR3 spans 13 residues. Trimming took 2 bases from V and 6 from J; bases not matched to a gene: 4. CDR3 sequence reads: CSVERQGLDTQYF. DNA for the CDR3: TGCAGCGTTGAAAGACAGGGGTTGGATACGCAGTATTTT.

The chain carries TRBV3-1 and TRBJ2-1, with D perhaps TRBD1 (6 bases). In germline, CDR1 is LGHDT, CDR2 YNNKEL (reference sequence). The ends were cut back, 0 bases at V and 8 bases at J, with 17 bases in the middle. The CDR3 is made up of 16 amino acids. The CDR3 loop is CASSQDKAGVGHEQFF. CDR3 sequence (DNA): TGTGCCAGCAGCCAAGATAAGGCAGGGGTAGGCCATGAGCAGTTCTTC.

This clonotype was found many times. This sequence joins TRBV7-9 and TRBJ2-7; the D gene is possibly TRBD1 (5 bases). The V end lost 3 bases, the J end lost 5 bases, and 14 bases lay between the germline ends. Per the germline V gene, CDR1 is SEHNR and CDR2 is FQNEAQ (reference sequence). The CDR3 has 14 residues. This chain's CDR3 is CASSFRDSDDEQYF. CDR3 nucleotides: TGTGCCAGCAGCTTCAGGGATTCGGACGACGAGCAGTACTTC.

This chain joins TRBV4-2 and TRBJ1-1, with TRBD1 as a possible D gene (5 bases). V was cut by 0 bases and J by 3 bases, with 11 bases left in between. The germline V gene encodes CDR1 LGHNA and CDR2 YNFKEQ. The CDR3 spans 15 residues. CDR3 bases: TGTGCCAGCAGCCAAGAGTCTTGGGGCGACACTGAAGCTTTCTTT. Residues: CASSQESWGDTEAFF.

This clonotype occurred a few times. The chain combines TRBV5-1 with TRBJ2-1, with 7 bases lining up with TRBD1. V shed 4 bases, J shed 0 bases, and the junction held 7 bases outside the gene matches. CDR3 length: 16 residues. The V gene's germline CDR1 is SGHRS and CDR2 YFSETQ. This CDR3 reads CASSNGQESSYNEQFF. CDR3 DNA: TGCGCCAGCAGCAACGGACAGGAAAGCTCCTACAATGAGCAGTTCTTC. The variable domain in full, with the rest retrieved from reference TRBV5-1 and TRBJ2-1, is KAGVTQTPRYLIKTRGQQVTLSCSPISGHRSVSWYQQTPGQGLQFLFEYFSETQRNKGNFPGRFSGRQFSNSRSEMNVSTLELGDSALYLCASSNGQESSYNEQFFGPGTRLTVL.

This clonotype was detected ten times or more. The chain joins TRBV29-1 to TRBJ2-1, with TRBD1 as a possible D gene (5 bases). Germline CDR1 is SQVTM and CDR2 is ANQGSEA. CDR3 length: 13 residues. The V and J ends lost 7 bases and 0 bases respectively, with 10 bases between them. In DNA form, the CDR3 reads TGCAGCGGTAGGGGTATCTCCTACAATGAGCAGTTCTTC. This gives the protein CSGRGISYNEQFF.

This clonotype occurred many times. A junction end diverges from the germline sequence, so it may reflect a read error. The genes are TRBV12-3 or TRBV12-4 and TRBJ2-1; D call uncertain. The CDR3 extends over 14 amino acids. The CDR3 DNA follows: TGCGCCAGCAGCTTGTCAAGCTCCTACAATGAGCAGTTCTTC. Encoded protein: CASSLSSSYNEQFF.

This clonotype was detected a few times. The rearrangement links TRBV29-1 to TRBJ2-1; D gene uncertain. The V and J ends lost 0 bases and 4 bases respectively, with 7 bases between them. The CDR3 length is 13 residues. Germline V lookup: CDR1 SQVTM, CDR2 ANQGSEA. This chain's CDR3 is CSVEEDRYNEQFF. CDR3 DNA: TGCAGCGTTGAAGAGGATAGATACAATGAGCAGTTCTTC.

This clonotype was seen ten or more times. The CDR3 nucleotides are TGCAGTGCTATAGGAGGTGCCAGCGAGACCCAGTACTTC. Its translation: CSAIGGASETQYF. V gene TRBV20-1 combines with J gene TRBJ2-5; perhaps TRBD2 as D (5 bases). V lost 4 bases and J lost 5, with 14 bases in between. Germline V gene lookup returns CDR1 DFQATT and CDR2 SNEGSKA (reference sequence). The CDR3 extends over 13 amino acids.

The chain has TRBV2 and TRBJ2-7; D unclear. Germline CDR1 SNHLY, CDR2 FYNNEI. The length of the CDR3 is 13 residues. Trimming pared 7 bases from V and 3 bases from J, leaving 13 bases between. The CDR3 here is CASNPGRNYEQYF. For the CDR3, the DNA is TGTGCCAGCAATCCAGGCAGGAACTACGAGCAGTACTTC.

The sample holds a few counts of this clonotype. This sequence joins TRBV20-1 and TRBJ2-3; unclear D gene. The germline CDR1 and CDR2 sequences are DFQATT and SNEGSKA (reference sequence). V dropped 5 bases and J dropped 4 bases, with 13 bases sitting between them. The length of the CDR3 is 13 residues. The CDR3 DNA sequence: TGCAGTGCTTCCATTCATGGTTCAGATACGCAGTATTTT. Translated, it gives CSASIHGSDTQYF.

This clonotype was counted many times. The chain employs TRBV9 and TRBJ2-2; D is ambiguous. This CDR3 spans 12 amino acids. V lost 2 bases and J lost 4, with 3 bases in between. Germline loops: CDR1 SGDLS, CDR2 YYNGEE. CDR3 in DNA: TGTGCCAGCAGCGTTAGCACCGGGGAGCTGTTTTTT. This codes for CASSVSTGELFF.